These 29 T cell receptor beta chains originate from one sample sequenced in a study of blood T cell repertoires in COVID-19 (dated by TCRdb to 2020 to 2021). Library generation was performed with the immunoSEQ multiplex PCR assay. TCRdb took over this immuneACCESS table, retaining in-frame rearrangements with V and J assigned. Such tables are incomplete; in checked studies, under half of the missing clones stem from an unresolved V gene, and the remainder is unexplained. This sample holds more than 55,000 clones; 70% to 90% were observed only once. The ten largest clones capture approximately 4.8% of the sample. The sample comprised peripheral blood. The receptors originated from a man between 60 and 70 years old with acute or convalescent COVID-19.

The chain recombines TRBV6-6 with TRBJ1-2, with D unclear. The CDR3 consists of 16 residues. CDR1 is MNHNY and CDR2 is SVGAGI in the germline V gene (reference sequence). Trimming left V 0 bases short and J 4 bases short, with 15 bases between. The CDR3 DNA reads TGTGCCAGCAGTTACTCTTTATACGAGCGGAGCTATGGCTACACCTTC. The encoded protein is CASSYSLYERSYGYTF.

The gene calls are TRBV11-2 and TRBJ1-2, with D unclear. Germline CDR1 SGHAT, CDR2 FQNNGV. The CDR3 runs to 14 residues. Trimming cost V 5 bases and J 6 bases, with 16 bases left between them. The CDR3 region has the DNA TGTGCCAGCAGCCTCCTTCTGGACGGGAATGGCTACACCTTC. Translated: CASSLLLDGNGYTF.

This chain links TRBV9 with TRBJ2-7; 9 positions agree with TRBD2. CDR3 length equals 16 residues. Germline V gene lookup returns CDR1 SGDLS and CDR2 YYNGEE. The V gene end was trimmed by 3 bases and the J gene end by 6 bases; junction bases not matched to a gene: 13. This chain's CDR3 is CASSARGSGSRVEQYF. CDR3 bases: TGTGCCAGCAGCGCTCGGGGTAGCGGGAGTAGAGTCGAGCAGTACTTC.

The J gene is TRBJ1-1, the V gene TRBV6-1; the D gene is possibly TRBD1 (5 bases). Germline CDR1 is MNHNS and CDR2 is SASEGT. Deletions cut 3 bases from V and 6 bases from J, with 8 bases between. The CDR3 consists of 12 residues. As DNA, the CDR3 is TGTGCCAGCAGTGACAGGGTCTCTGAAGCTTTCTTT. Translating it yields CASSDRVSEAFF.

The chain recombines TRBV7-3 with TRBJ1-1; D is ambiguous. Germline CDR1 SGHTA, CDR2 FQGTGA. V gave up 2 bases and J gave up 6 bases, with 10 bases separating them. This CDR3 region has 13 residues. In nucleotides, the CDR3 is TGTGCCAGCAGCTTAGAGAGGGATGCTGAAGCTTTCTTT. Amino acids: CASSLERDAEAFF.

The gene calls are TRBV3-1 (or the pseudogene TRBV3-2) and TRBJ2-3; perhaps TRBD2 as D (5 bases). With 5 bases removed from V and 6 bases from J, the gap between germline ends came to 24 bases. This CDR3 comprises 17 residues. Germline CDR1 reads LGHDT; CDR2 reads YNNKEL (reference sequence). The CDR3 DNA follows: TGTGCCAGCAGCACTCTCAGACGGACCCTCCCGGGGGATACGCAGTATTTT. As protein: CASSTLRRTLPGDTQYF.

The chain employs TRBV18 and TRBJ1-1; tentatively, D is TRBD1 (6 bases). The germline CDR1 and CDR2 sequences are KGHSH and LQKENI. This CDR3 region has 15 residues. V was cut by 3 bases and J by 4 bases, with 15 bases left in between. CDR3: CASSPWGGAGTEAFF. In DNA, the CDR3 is TGTGCCAGCTCACCGTGGGGGGGCGCGGGCACTGAAGCTTTCTTT.

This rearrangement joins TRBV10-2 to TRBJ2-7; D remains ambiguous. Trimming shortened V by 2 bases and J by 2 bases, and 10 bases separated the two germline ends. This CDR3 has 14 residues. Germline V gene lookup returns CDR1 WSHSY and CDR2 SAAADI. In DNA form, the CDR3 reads TGCGCCAGCAGTGAGCTGACACGTACCTACGAGCAGTACTTC. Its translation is CASSELTRTYEQYF.

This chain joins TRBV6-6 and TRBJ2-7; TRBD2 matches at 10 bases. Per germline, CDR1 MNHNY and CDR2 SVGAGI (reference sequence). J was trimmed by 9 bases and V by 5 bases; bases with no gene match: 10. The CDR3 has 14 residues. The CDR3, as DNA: TGTGCCAGCAGTGTAGCGGGAGGTGGGACGGGGCAGTACTTC. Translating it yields CASSVAGGGTGQYF.

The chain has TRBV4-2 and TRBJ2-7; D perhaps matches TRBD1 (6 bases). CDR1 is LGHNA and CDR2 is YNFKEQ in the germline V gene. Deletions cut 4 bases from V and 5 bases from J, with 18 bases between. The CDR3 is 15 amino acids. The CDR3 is CASSLKVGGVDEQYF. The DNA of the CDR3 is TGTGCCAGCAGCCTAAAGGTTGGGGGCGTCGACGAGCAGTACTTC.

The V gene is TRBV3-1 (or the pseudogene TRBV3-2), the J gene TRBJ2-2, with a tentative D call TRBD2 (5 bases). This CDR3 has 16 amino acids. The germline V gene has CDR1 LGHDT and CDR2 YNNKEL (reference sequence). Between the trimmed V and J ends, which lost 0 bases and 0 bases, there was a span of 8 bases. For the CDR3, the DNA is TGTGCCAGCAGCCAAGATCGGGGAACGAACACCGGGGAGCTGTTTTTT. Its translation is CASSQDRGTNTGELFF.

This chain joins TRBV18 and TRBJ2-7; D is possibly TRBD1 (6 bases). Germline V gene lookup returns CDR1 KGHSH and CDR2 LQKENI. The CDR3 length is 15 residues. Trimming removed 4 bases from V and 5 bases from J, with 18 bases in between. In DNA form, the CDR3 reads TGTGCCAGCTCACGACTTCCGGGACACACCAACGAGCAGTACTTC. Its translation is CASSRLPGHTNEQYF. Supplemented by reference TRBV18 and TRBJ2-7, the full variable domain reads NAGVMQNPRHLVRRRGQEARLRCSPMKGHSHVYWYRQLPEEGLKFMVYLQKENIIDESGMPKERFSAEFPKEGPSILRIQQVVRGDSAAYFCASSRLPGHTNEQYFGPGTRLTVT.

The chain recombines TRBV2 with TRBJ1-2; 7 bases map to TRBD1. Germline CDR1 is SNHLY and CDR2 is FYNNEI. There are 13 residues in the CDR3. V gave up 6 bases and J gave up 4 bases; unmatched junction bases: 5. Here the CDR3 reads CASSATGAYGYTF. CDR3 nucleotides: TGTGCCAGCAGCGCTACAGGGGCCTATGGCTACACCTTC.

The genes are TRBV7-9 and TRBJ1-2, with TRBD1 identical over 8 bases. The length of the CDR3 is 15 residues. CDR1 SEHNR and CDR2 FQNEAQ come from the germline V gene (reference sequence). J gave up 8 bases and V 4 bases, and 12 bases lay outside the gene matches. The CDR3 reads CASSSETGQASGYTF. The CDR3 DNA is TGTGCCAGCAGCTCGGAAACGGGACAGGCCTCGGGCTACACCTTC.

CDR3 bases: TGTGCCAGTAGTATACTGGGGCGGACAAATAATTCACCCCTCCACTTT. Translated, it gives CASSILGRTNNSPLHF. The chain recombines TRBV19 with TRBJ1-6; TRBD1 is a possible D gene (5 bases). With 2 bases removed from V and 5 bases from J, the gap between germline ends came to 13 bases. Germline assignment: CDR1 LNHDA and CDR2 SQIVND (reference sequence). This CDR3 is 16 amino acids long.

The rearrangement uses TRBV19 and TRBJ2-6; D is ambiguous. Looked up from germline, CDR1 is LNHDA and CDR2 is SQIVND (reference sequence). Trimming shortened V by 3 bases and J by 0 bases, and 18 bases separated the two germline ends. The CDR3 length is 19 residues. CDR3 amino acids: CASSIGPYESNSGANVLTF. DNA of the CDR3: TGTGCCAGTAGTATTGGGCCCTACGAATCGAACTCTGGGGCCAACGTCCTGACTTTC.

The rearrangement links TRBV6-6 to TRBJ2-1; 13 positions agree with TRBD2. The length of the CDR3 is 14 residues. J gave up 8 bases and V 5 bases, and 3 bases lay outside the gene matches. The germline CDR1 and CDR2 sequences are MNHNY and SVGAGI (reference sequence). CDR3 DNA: TGTGCCAGCAGTGGGGGACTAGCGGGACATGAGCAGTTCTTC. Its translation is CASSGGLAGHEQFF.

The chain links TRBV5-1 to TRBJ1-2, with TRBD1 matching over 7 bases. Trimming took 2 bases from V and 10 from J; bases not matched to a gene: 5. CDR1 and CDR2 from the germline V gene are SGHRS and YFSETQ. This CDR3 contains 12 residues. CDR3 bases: TGCGCCAGCAGCTTATGGACAGGATACTACACCTTC. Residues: CASSLWTGYYTF.

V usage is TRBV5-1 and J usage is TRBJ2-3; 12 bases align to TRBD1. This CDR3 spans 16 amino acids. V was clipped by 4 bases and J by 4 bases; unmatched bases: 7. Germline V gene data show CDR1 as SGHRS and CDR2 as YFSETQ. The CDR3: CASSRMGQGAPDTQYF. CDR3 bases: TGCGCCAGCAGCCGGATGGGACAGGGGGCCCCAGATACGCAGTATTTT.

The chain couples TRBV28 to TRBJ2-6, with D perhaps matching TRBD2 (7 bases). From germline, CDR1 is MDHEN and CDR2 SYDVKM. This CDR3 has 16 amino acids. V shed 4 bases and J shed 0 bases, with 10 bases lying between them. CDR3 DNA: TGTGCCAGCAGTTGGGGGGGCGGCTCTGGGGCCAACGTCCTGACTTTC. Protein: CASSWGGGSGANVLTF.

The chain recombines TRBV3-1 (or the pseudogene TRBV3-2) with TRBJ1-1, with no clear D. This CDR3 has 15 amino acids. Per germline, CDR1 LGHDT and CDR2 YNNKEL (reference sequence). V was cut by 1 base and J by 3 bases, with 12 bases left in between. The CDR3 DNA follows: TGTGCCAGCAGCCAAGGCCGGGGAAGGTACACTGAAGCTTTCTTT. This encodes CASSQGRGRYTEAFF.

The CDR3 coding sequence is TGTGCCAGCAGGAGGGGACTAGCGGGAGCGGGCGAGCAGTACTTC. It translates to CASRRGLAGAGEQYF. The chain employs TRBV28 and TRBJ2-7, with 14 bases identical to TRBD2. CDR1 is MDHEN, CDR2 SYDVKM, per germline. The ends lost 6 bases at V and 6 bases at J; junction bases unmatched: 7. The CDR3 runs to 15 residues.

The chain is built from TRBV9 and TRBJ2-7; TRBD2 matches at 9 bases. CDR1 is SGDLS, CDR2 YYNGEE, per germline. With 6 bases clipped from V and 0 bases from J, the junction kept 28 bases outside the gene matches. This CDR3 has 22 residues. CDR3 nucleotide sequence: TGTGCCAGCATCATCAAGGAGGTAGCGGGAGCGGGTGGAACAGAGAGCTCCTACGAGCAGTACTTC. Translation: CASIIKEVAGAGGTESSYEQYF.

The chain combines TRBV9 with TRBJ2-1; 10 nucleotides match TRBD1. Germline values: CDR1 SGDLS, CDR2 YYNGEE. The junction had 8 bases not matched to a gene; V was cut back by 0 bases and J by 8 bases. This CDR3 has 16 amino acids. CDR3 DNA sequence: TGTGCCAGCAGCGTAGTCCGGGACAGGGGTAAAGATGAGCAGTTCTTC. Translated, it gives CASSVVRDRGKDEQFF.

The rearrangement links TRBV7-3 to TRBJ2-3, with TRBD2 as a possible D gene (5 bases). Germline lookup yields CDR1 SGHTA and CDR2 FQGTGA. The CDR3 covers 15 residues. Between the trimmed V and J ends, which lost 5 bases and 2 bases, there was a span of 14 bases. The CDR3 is CASSLNTGVTDTQYF. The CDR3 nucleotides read TGTGCCAGCAGCCTTAATACCGGGGTCACAGATACGCAGTATTTT. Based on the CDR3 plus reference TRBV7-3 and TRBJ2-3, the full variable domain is GAGVSQTPSNKVTEKGKYVELRCDPISGHTALYWYRQSLGQGPEFLIYFQGTGAADDSGLPNDRFFAVRPEGSVSTLKIQRTERGDSAVYLCASSLNTGVTDTQYFGPGTRLTVL.

The CDR3 region has the DNA TGTGCCACTACGACAGGGGGCAGAGATACGCAGTATTTT. This gives the protein CATTTGGRDTQYF. This chain uses TRBV7-9 with TRBJ2-3; 10 bases are shared with TRBD1. V trimming: 10 bases; J trimming: 5 bases; junction bases outside the gene matches: 6. Germline V lookup: CDR1 SEHNR, CDR2 FQNEAQ (reference sequence). The CDR3 is 13 amino acids.

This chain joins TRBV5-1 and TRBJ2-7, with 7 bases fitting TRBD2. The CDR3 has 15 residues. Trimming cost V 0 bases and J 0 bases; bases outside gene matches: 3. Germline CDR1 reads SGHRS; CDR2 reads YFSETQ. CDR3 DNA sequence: TGCGCCAGCAGCTTGGATGGCGGGAGCTCCTACGAGCAGTACTTC. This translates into CASSLDGGSSYEQYF.

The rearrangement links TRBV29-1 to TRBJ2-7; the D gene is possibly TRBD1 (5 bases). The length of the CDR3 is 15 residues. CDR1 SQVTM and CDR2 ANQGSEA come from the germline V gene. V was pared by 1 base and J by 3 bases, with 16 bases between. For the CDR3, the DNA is TGCAGCGTTGAAGTTCTTGGGGCGAGTGTCTACGAGCAGTACTTC. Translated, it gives CSVEVLGASVYEQYF.

The CDR3 DNA is TGTGCCAGCAGTTTACCCTCCAGGGCGGGGACAGGGAGGATATTGGGCTATGGCTACACCTTC. The encoded protein is CASSLPSRAGTGRILGYGYTF. The V call is TRBV28, the J call TRBJ1-2, with 9 bases lining up with TRBD1. The J segment lost 4 bases and the V segment lost 2 bases, leaving 23 bases of the junction unmatched. CDR3 size: 21 residues. Germline V gene sequence: CDR1 MDHEN, CDR2 SYDVKM.